The clone carrying this T cell receptor beta chain was observed many times. The antigen remains unidentified. Individual cDNA molecules carried attached unique molecular identifiers. TCRdb reprocessed the 5' RACE reads via MiXCR and lists one record per CDR3 protein. The data show approximately 70,000 distinct CDR3 sequences, around 13% seen once. The sample belongs to a study of early T cells in non-severe SARS-CoV-2 infection. Study information: The study sequenced bulk RNA from unsorted whole blood, with chains unpaired.

Germline CDR1 reads SGHNT; CDR2 reads YENEEA. V trimming: 4 bases; J trimming: 8 bases; junction bases outside the gene matches: 14. The CDR3 loop spans 17 amino acids. Study results and limitations: Missing private and CD4 specificities, VDJdb matching favored anti-spike CD8 responses.

The sample comprised whole blood. The chain has TRBV11-3 and TRBJ2-1; 10 bases fit TRBD2. The receptor was derived from an adult who was a healthcare worker with PCR-confirmed SARS-CoV-2 infection or an uninfected control (not recorded which). CDR3 DNA: TGTGCCAGCAGCTCCGACCCCAGCAGCGGGGGGGCTTATGAGCAGTTCTTC. Protein sequence: CASSSDPSSGGAYEQFF.